Following are 21 T cell receptor beta chains from one sample sequenced in a study of patients and donors after allogeneic stem cell transplantation. Via MiXCR, TCRdb re-called the RT-PCR reads, giving one row per CDR3 protein. Among roughly 200,000 distinct CDR3 sequences, more than 35% were seen once, and the ten largest hold around 10%. Material for sequencing was blood, either unsorted or a sorted T cell fraction (not recorded which). Receptor source: a human donor who was either an allogeneic HSCT recipient or a stem cell or donor lymphocyte infusion donor (not recorded which). It is not recorded whose cells these are; they may come from a transplant donor.

This chain uses TRBV28 with TRBJ2-3; 11 positions agree with TRBD2. This CDR3 comprises 19 residues. V lost 6 bases, J lost 0 bases, and 14 bases stayed unmatched. From germline, CDR1 is MDHEN and CDR2 SYDVKM. CDR3 region: CASSPSGLAGPTSTDTQYF. The DNA for the CDR3 is TGTGCCAGCAGCCCCTCTGGACTAGCGGGTCCCACTAGCACAGATACGCAGTATTTT. Based on the CDR3 plus reference TRBV28 and TRBJ2-3, the full variable domain is DVKVTQSSRYLVKRTGEKVFLECVQDMDHENMFWYRQDPGLGLRLIYFSYDVKMKEKGDIPEGYSVSREKKERFSLILESASTNQTSMYLCASSPSGLAGPTSTDTQYFGPGTRLTVL.

This clonotype was observed a handful of times. The rearrangement joins TRBV5-1 to TRBJ2-3; D possibly corresponds to TRBD2 (6 bases). The CDR3 loop spans 15 amino acids. V was cut by 2 bases and J by 1 base, with 11 bases left in between. The germline V gene has CDR1 SGHRS and CDR2 YFSETQ. The CDR3 DNA reads TGCGCCAGCAGCTTCCGACTAGAGCGCACAGATACGCAGTATTTT. Protein product: CASSFRLERTDTQYF.

In this sample, this clonotype turned up a few times. V gene TRBV12-3 or TRBV12-4 combines with J gene TRBJ2-7, with D possibly being TRBD1 (6 bases). Trimming removed 3 bases at V and 3 bases at J, with 9 bases between. This CDR3 region has 13 residues. The CDR3 loop reads CASSFGGIYEQYF. The CDR3, as DNA: TGTGCCAGCAGTTTTGGGGGCATCTACGAGCAGTACTTC.

The table lists this clonotype with a few counts. The chain carries TRBV5-1 and TRBJ1-2, with D unclear. The germline V gene encodes CDR1 SGHRS and CDR2 YFSETQ. Deletions cut 0 bases from V and 4 bases from J, with 22 bases between. The CDR3 sequence is 18 residues long. Here the CDR3 reads CASSLVGSATGSIYGYTF. CDR3 sequence (DNA): TGCGCCAGCAGCTTGGTTGGATCTGCCACCGGCAGTATCTATGGCTACACCTTC.

The rearrangement uses TRBV3-1 and TRBJ2-1, with D perhaps given as TRBD1 or TRBD2 (5 bases each). The CDR3 sequence is 13 residues long. Trimming removed 0 bases at V and 9 bases at J, with 9 bases between. Germline values: CDR1 LGHDT, CDR2 YNNKEL (reference sequence). The CDR3 DNA follows: TGTGCCAGCAGCCAAGAGGGACGGACTGAGCAGTTCTTC. Translated, it gives CASSQEGRTEQFF.

Written as DNA, the CDR3 is TGTGCCAGTAGTATAGGACCCAGGGCGGGTGAAGCTTTCTTT. This codes for CASSIGPRAGEAFF. V and J are TRBV19 and TRBJ1-1, with D perhaps TRBD1 (5 bases). From germline, CDR1 is LNHDA and CDR2 SQIVND (reference sequence). CDR3 length equals 14 residues. With 1 base removed from V and 7 bases from J, the gap between germline ends came to 13 bases.

This clonotype has only a few counts. The chain recombines TRBV10-2 with TRBJ1-2; D perhaps matches TRBD1 (6 bases). Germline V gene data show CDR1 as WSHSY and CDR2 as SAAADI. The length of the CDR3 is 15 residues. Between the trimmed V and J ends, which lost 2 bases and 2 bases, there was a span of 12 bases. CDR3 residues: CASSELGQGNYGYTF. The CDR3 coding sequence is TGCGCCAGCAGTGAGCTGGGGCAGGGGAACTATGGCTACACCTTC.

About this clonotype: Likely a read error: the CDR3 ends without its conserved phenylalanine or tryptophan. V is TRBV5-1 and J is TRBJ1-4, with TRBD1 matching over 8 bases. J lost 4 bases, V lost 5 bases, and 4 bases had no gene match. This CDR3 contains 14 residues. The germline V gene has CDR1 SGHRS and CDR2 YFSETQ. The CDR3 coding sequence is TGCGCCAGCAGTCCGACAGGGGTTAATGAAAAACTGTTTATT. This encodes CASSPTGVNEKLFI.

CDR3 bases: TGCAGCACCCGGACAGGGCAAGAGACCCAGTACTTC. Amino acids: CSTRTGQETQYF. The V call is TRBV29-1, the J call TRBJ2-5; TRBD1 agrees at 8 bases. J gave up 2 bases and V 8 bases, and 4 bases lay outside the gene matches. Germline CDR1 is SQVTM and CDR2 is ANQGSEA. The CDR3 has 12 amino acids.

In this sample, this clonotype turned up a few times. V is TRBV7-8 and J is TRBJ2-1; TRBD2 is a possible D gene (5 bases). CDR1 is SGHVS, CDR2 FQNEAQ, per germline. There are 16 residues in the CDR3. The V gene lost 0 bases and the J gene lost 9 bases, with 18 bases spanning the gap. The CDR3 spells CASSLAIGRTGSEQFF. As DNA, the CDR3 is TGTGCCAGCAGCTTAGCGATAGGGCGGACGGGGAGTGAGCAGTTCTTC.

The V call is TRBV10-3, the J call TRBJ2-1; 14 nucleotides agree with TRBD2. J gave up 5 bases and V 0 bases, and 6 bases lay outside the gene matches. The CDR3 is 18 amino acids. Germline V lookup: CDR1 ENHRY, CDR2 SYGVKD. CDR3: CAISESRLAGGPNNEQFF. The CDR3 DNA reads as TGTGCCATCAGTGAGTCGAGACTAGCGGGGGGGCCAAACAATGAGCAGTTCTTC.

This clonotype occurred a few times. The rearrangement links TRBV28 to TRBJ1-1; 9 nucleotides line up with TRBD1. Germline V gives CDR1 MDHEN, CDR2 SYDVKM. The trim removed 6 bases at V and 7 bases at J, leaving 6 bases unmatched. The CDR3 is 13 amino acids. CDR3 sequence (DNA): TGTGCCAGCAGGCGGACAGGGGCTCGTGAAGCTTTCTTT. Translated, it gives CASRRTGAREAFF.

This rearrangement joins TRBV18 to TRBJ2-1; possible D gene TRBD1, 6 bases. Germline CDR1 reads KGHSH; CDR2 reads LQKENI. V lost 6 bases and J 5 bases, leaving 23 bases between the germline ends. The CDR3 totals 17 residues. The CDR3 spells CASSHRNRDIYNNEQFF. In DNA, the CDR3 is TGTGCCAGCTCCCACAGGAACCGGGACATCTACAACAATGAGCAGTTCTTC.

Notes on this clonotype: The DNA is left out, because the CDR3 cannot be placed on it with certainty; the CDR3 is given as TCRdb lists it. This chain connects TRBV6-5 to TRBJ1-4. The length of the CDR3 is 13 amino acids, counting both ends. The germline V gene has CDR1 MNHEY and CDR2 SVGAGI. CDR3 amino acids: CASSSSGYEKLFF.

This clonotype appeared a few times. The J gene is TRBJ1-1, the V gene TRBV10-3; 8 bases match TRBD1. CDR1 is ENHRY and CDR2 is SYGVKD in the germline V gene. V trimming: 2 bases; J trimming: 4 bases; junction bases outside the gene matches: 9. This CDR3 has 16 residues. The CDR3 bases are TGTGCCATCAGTGAGGGAGACAGGGGCGGAGGCACTGAAGCTTTCTTT. This translates into CAISEGDRGGGTEAFF.

This rearrangement joins TRBV12-3 or TRBV12-4 to TRBJ1-2; 7 nucleotides agree with TRBD1. This CDR3 has 12 amino acids. Trimming took 10 bases from V and 4 from J; bases not matched to a gene: 6. Here the CDR3 reads CAIGDSIYGYTF. CDR3 nucleotides: TGTGCCATCGGGGACAGCATCTATGGCTACACCTTC.

The chain carries TRBV5-4 and TRBJ2-1; D is ambiguous. Germline V gene data show CDR1 as SGHNT and CDR2 as YYREEE (reference sequence). V gave up 0 bases and J gave up 3 bases, with 13 bases separating them. The CDR3 runs 16 residues. The CDR3 loop is CASSLGGVRIYNEQFF. In nucleotides, the CDR3 is TGTGCCAGCAGCTTGGGGGGTGTACGGATCTACAATGAGCAGTTCTTC. The full variable domain, completed using reference TRBV5-4 and TRBJ2-1, is ETGVTQSPTHLIKTRGQQVTLRCSSQSGHNTVSWYQQALGQGPQFIFQYYREEENGRGNFPPRFSGLQFPNYSSELNVNALELDDSALYLCASSLGGVRIYNEQFFGPGTRLTVL.

The chain couples TRBV29-1 to TRBJ1-1; 7 positions match TRBD1. V gave up 3 bases and J gave up 6 bases; unmatched junction bases: 4. The CDR3 has 12 residues. Germline-derived CDR1 and CDR2 are SQVTM and ANQGSEA. CDR3 coding DNA: TGCAGCGTTGACAGGGGGGCCGCTGAAGCTTTCTTT. The encoded protein is CSVDRGAAEAFF.

This clonotype occurred a few times. The chain employs TRBV20-1 and TRBJ1-2, with a tentative D call TRBD1 (5 bases). This CDR3 region has 13 residues. Trimming took off 4 bases at V and 4 bases at J, with 13 bases between the two ends. From germline, CDR1 is DFQATT and CDR2 SNEGSKA (reference sequence). CDR3 sequence reads: CSATGARLYGYTF. DNA of the CDR3: TGCAGTGCTACCGGGGCCCGCCTCTATGGCTACACCTTC.

V usage is TRBV5-1 and J usage is TRBJ1-1; no reliable D call. The CDR3 has 14 amino acids. Germline-derived CDR1 and CDR2 are SGHRS and YFSETQ. Trimming pared 4 bases from V and 2 bases from J, leaving 12 bases between. The CDR3 region is CASSNQAINTEAFF. DNA for the CDR3: TGCGCCAGCAGCAATCAGGCGATTAACACTGAAGCTTTCTTT.

This clonotype appeared a single time. The gene calls are TRBV12-3 or TRBV12-4 and TRBJ1-1; 8 positions match TRBD1. The CDR3 length is 17 residues. V trimming: 5 bases; J trimming: 1 base; junction bases outside the gene matches: 12. DNA for the CDR3: TGTGCCAGCAGTCAGGACAGGGCGAGAGCTGGGAACACTGAAGCTTTCTTT. It encodes CASSQDRARAGNTEAFF.